The text below deals with one T cell receptor beta chain. What it binds is not known. The sample belongs to a study of T cell responses to AZD1222 COVID-19 vaccine. About the study: Second-dose timings of about 4 or about 12 weeks were pooled.

Study results and caveats: Donors skewed white British and female; clonal diversity was possibly underestimated.

Profiling relied on immunoSEQ multiplex PCR, and the TCRdb table lists in-frame clones only, not all of them. The sample lists approximately 170,000 clones, less than 95% occurring once. This sequence originates from an adult in good health. Sample: peripheral blood, taken on day 0 of AZD1222 vaccination.

CDR3: CASSLAWRPSYNEQFF. CDR3 DNA: TGTGCCAGCAGTTTAGCTTGGCGGCCCTCCTACAATGAGCAGTTCTTC. This chain joins TRBV28 and TRBJ2-1, with D uncertain. Germline V gives CDR1 MDHEN, CDR2 SYDVKM. This CDR3 region has 16 residues. Trimming took 2 bases from V and 0 from J, leaving 11 bases between them.